This TCR beta chain was retrieved from a study of vaccination and CD4 T cells after COVID-19. Regarding this clonotype: Its antigen is currently unknown.

Treatment of the sample: roughly 10-day PBMC culture with coronavirus spike peptide pools or control peptides (ViraFEST assay). Under the ViraFEST approach, antigen-specific T cells were expanded with peptide pools and TCRs subsequently sequenced. The Oncomine TCR Beta short-read assay was applied to DNA of cultured CD4+ T cells. TCRdb analysed the PCR reads with MiXCR anew, one entry per CDR3 protein. This sample has 10,000 to 15,000 distinct CDR3 sequences, with 50% to 60% found just once. The sequenced sample was CD4+ T cells from blood, cultured in vitro. The receptor was derived from a human donor who had recovered from COVID-19.

The CDR3 coding sequence is TGCAGCGTCTCACTAGCGGGAGTGGTACACGAGCAGTACTTC. Translated, it gives CSVSLAGVVHEQYF. The V and J genes are TRBV29-1 and TRBJ2-7; 11 bases fit TRBD2. Germline V gene lookup returns CDR1 SQVTM and CDR2 ANQGSEA. The CDR3 runs 14 residues. With V trimmed by 6 bases and J by 5 bases, 9 bases remained unmatched.